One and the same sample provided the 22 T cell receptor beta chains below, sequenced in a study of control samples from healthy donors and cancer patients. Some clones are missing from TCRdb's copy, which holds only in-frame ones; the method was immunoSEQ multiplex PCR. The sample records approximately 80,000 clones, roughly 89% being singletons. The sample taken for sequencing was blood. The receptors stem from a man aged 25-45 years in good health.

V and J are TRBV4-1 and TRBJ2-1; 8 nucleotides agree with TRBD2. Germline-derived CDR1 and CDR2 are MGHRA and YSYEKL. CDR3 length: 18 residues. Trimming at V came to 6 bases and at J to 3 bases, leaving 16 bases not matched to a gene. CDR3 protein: CASSPGLRTSFDYNEQFF. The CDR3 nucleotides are TGCGCCAGCAGTCCCGGCCTAAGGACTAGCTTTGACTACAATGAGCAGTTCTTC.

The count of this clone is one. The CDR3 protein is CASSVIEDQPQHF. The CDR3 region has the DNA TGTGCCAGCAGTGTTATCGAGGATCAGCCCCAGCATTTT. V usage is TRBV2 and J usage is TRBJ1-5; D unresolved. Germline values: CDR1 SNHLY, CDR2 FYNNEI. The CDR3 totals 13 residues. Trimming took 4 bases from V and 5 from J, leaving 9 bases between them. Combining the CDR3 with reference TRBV2 and TRBJ1-5 gives the whole variable domain EPEVTQTPSHQVTQMGQEVILRCVPISNHLYFYWYRQILGQKVEFLVSFYNNEISEKSEIFDDQFSVERPDGSNFTLKIRSTKLEDSAMYFCASSVIEDQPQHFGDGTRLSIL.

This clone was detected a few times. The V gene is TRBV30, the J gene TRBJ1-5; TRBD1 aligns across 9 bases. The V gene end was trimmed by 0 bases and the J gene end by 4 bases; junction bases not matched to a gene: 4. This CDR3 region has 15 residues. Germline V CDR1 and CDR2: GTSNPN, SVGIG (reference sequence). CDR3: CAWSVRGQGNQPQHF. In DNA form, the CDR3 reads TGTGCCTGGAGTGTGAGGGGACAGGGAAATCAGCCCCAGCATTTT.

The CDR3 loop reads CAWSVGLAGYNEQFF. The CDR3 region has the DNA TGTGCCTGGAGTGTGGGACTAGCGGGGTACAATGAGCAGTTCTTC. The genes are TRBV30 and TRBJ2-1; 13 positions match TRBD2. J was trimmed by 4 bases and V by 0 bases; bases with no gene match: 0. CDR3 size: 15 residues. CDR1 is GTSNPN and CDR2 is SVGIG in the germline V gene (reference sequence).

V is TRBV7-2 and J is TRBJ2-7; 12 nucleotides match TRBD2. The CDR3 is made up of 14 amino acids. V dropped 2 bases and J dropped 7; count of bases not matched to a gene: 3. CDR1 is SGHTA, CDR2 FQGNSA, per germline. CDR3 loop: CASSLLAGGHEQYF. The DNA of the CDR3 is TGTGCCAGCAGCTTACTAGCGGGGGGGCATGAGCAGTACTTC. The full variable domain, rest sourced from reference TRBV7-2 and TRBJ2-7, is GAGVSQSPSNKVTEKGKDVELRCDPISGHTALYWYRQSLGQGLEFLIYFQGNSAPDKSGLPSDRFSAERTGGSVSTLTIQRTQQEDSAVYLCASSLLAGGHEQYFGPGTRLTVT.

The CDR3 spells CASSLLSPGNSGANVLTF. DNA of the CDR3: TGTGCCAGCAGCTTGTTGTCGCCAGGGAACTCTGGGGCCAACGTCCTGACTTTC. V is TRBV5-8 and J is TRBJ2-6; D perhaps matches TRBD1 (5 bases). Germline lookup yields CDR1 SGHTS and CDR2 YDEGEE. V was shortened by 1 base and J by 0 bases, with 14 bases between the two germline ends. The CDR3 spans 18 residues.

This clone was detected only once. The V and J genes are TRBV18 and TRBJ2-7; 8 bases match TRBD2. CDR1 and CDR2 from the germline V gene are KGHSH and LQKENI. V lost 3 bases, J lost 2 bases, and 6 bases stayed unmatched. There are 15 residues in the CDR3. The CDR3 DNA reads TGTGCCAGCTCACCTAAAAGCGGGGGAACCTACGAGCAGTACTTC. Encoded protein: CASSPKSGGTYEQYF.

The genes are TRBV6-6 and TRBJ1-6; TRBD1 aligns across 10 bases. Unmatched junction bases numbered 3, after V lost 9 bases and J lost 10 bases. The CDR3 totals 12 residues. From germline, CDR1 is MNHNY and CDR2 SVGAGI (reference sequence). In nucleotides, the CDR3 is TGTGCCAGGGACAGGGGGAGATCACCCCTCCACTTT. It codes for CARDRGRSPLHF.

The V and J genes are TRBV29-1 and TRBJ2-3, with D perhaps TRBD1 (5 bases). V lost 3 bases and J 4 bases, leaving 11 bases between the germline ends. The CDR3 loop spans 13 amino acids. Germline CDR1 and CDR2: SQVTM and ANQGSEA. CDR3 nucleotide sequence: TGCAGCGTTGACAGGGATGTCTCAGATACGCAGTATTTT. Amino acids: CSVDRDVSDTQYF.

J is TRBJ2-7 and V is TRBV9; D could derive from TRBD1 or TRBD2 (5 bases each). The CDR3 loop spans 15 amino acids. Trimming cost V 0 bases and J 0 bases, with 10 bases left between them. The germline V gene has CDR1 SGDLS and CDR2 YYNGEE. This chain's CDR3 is CASSVAGTASYEQYF. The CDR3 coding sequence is TGTGCCAGCAGCGTAGCTGGGACGGCCTCCTACGAGCAGTACTTC.

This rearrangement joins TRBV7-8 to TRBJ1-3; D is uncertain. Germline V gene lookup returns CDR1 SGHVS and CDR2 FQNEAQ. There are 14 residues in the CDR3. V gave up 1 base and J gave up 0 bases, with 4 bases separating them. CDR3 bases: TGTGCCAGCAGCTTAGGTCTCTCTGGAAACACCATATATTTT. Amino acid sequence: CASSLGLSGNTIYF.

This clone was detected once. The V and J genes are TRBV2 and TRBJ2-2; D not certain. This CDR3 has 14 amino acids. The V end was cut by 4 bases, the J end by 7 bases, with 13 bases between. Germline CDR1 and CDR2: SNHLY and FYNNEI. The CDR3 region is CASSVRRQNGELFF. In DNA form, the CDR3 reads TGTGCCAGCAGTGTCCGAAGGCAAAACGGGGAGCTGTTTTTT.

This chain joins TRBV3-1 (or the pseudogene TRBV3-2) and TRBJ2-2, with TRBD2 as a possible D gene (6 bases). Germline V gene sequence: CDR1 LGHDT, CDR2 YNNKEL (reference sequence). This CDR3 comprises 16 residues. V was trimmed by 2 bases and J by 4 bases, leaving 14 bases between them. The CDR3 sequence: CASSQLWGGGTGELFF. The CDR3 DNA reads TGTGCCAGCAGCCAACTTTGGGGAGGAGGCACCGGGGAGCTGTTTTTT.

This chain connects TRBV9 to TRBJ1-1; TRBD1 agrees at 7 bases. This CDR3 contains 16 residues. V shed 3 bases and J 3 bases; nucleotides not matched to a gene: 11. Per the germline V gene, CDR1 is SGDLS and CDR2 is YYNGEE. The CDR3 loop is CASSGDQTGSDTEAFF. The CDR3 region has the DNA TGTGCCAGCAGCGGAGACCAGACAGGGTCGGACACTGAAGCTTTCTTT.

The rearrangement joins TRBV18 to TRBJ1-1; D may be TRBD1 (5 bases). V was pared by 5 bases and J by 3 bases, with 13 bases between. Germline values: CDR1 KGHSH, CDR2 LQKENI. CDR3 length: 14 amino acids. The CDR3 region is CASSATVCDTEAFF. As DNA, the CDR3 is TGTGCCAGCTCAGCGACAGTGTGTGACACTGAAGCTTTCTTT. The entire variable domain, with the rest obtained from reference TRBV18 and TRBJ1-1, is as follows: NAGVMQNPRHLVRRRGQEARLRCSPMKGHSHVYWYRQLPEEGLKFMVYLQKENIIDESGMPKERFSAEFPKEGPSILRIQQVVRGDSAAYFCASSATVCDTEAFFGQGTRLTVV.

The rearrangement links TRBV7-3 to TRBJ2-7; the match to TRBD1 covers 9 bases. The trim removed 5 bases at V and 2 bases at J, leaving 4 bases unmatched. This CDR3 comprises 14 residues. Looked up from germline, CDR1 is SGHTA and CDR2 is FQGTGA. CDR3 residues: CASSLGQGTYEQYF. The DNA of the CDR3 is TGTGCCAGCAGCCTCGGACAGGGGACCTACGAGCAGTACTTC.

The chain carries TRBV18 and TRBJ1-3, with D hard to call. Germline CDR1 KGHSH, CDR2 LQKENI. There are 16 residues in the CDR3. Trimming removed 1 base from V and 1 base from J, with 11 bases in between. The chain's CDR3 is CASSPQQTQSGNTIYF. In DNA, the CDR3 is TGTGCCAGCTCACCACAGCAGACCCAGTCTGGAAACACCATATATTTT.

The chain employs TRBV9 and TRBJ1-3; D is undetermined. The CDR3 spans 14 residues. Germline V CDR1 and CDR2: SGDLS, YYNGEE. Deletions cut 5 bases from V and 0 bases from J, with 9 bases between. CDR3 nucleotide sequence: TGTGCCAGCAGTCCTGACGACTCTGGAAACACCATATATTTT. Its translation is CASSPDDSGNTIYF.

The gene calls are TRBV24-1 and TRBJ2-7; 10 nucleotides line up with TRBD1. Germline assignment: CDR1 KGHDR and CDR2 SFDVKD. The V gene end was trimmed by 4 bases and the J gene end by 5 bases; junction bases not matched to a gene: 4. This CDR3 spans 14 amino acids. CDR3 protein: CATSDSGTGDEQYF. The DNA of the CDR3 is TGTGCCACCAGTGACTCCGGGACAGGGGACGAGCAGTACTTC.

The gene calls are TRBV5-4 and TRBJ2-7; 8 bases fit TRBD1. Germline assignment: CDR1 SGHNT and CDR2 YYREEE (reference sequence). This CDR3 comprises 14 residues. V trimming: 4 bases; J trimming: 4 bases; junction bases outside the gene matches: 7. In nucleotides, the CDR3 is TGTGCCAGCAGCAGGGGACAGGCGGTTTACGAGCAGTACTTC. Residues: CASSRGQAVYEQYF.

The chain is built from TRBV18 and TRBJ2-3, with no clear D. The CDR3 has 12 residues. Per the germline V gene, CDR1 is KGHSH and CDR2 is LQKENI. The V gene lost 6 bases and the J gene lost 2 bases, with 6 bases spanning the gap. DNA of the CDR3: TGTGCCAGCTCGAGTGCCACAGATACGCAGTATTTT. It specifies CASSSATDTQYF.

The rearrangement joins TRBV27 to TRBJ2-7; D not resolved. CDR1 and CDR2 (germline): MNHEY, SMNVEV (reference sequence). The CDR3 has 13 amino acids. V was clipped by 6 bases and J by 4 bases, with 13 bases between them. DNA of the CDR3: TGTGCCAGCAGCCTCCAAATGGGGTACGAGCAGTACTTC. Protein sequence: CASSLQMGYEQYF.